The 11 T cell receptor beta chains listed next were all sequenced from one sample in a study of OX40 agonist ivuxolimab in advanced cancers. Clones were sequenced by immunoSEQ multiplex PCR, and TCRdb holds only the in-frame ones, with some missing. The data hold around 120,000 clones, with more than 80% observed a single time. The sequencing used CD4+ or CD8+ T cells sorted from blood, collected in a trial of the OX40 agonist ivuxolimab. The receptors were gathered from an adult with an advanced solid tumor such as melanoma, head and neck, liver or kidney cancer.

The CDR3: CASSVGGYEQYF. The CDR3 DNA reads as TGCGCCAGCAGTGTGGGCGGCTACGAGCAGTACTTC. The chain uses TRBV10-2 and TRBJ2-7; D is unclear. V was pared by 4 bases and J by 3 bases, with 7 bases between. There are 12 residues in the CDR3. Germline-derived CDR1 and CDR2 are WSHSY and SAAADI.

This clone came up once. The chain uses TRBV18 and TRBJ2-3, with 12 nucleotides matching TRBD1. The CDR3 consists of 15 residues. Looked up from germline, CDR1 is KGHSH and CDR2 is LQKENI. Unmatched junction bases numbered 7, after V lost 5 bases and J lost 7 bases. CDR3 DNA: TGTGCCAGCTCATTCGGGACAGGGGGCATGAATACGCAGTATTTT. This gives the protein CASSFGTGGMNTQYF.

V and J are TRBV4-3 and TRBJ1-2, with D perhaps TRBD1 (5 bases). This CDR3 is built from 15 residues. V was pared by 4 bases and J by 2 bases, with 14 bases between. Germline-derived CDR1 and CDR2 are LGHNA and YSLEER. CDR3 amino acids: CASSPSRGGNYGYTF. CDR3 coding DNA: TGCGCCAGCAGCCCCAGCCGGGGGGGAAACTATGGCTACACCTTC.

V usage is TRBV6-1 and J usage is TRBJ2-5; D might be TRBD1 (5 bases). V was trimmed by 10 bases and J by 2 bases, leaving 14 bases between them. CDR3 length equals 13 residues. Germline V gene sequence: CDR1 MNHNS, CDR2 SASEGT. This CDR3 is CANSWAGQETQYF. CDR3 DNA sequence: TGTGCCAACTCCTGGGCAGGGCAAGAGACCCAGTACTTC.

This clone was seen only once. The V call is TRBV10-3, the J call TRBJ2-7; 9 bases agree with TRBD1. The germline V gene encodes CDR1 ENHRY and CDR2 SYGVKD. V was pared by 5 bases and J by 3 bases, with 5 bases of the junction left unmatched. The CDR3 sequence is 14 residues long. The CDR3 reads CAISHRDRDYEQYF. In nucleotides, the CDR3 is TGTGCCATCAGTCACCGGGACAGGGACTACGAGCAGTACTTC.

The CDR3 protein is CASSDPGITEAFF. The CDR3, as DNA: TGTGCCAGCAGTGACCCGGGGATCACTGAAGCTTTCTTT. V and J are TRBV6-1 and TRBJ1-1; no firm D call. Germline CDR1 MNHNS, CDR2 SASEGT. The CDR3 is 13 amino acids. Trimming left V 3 bases short and J 4 bases short, with 9 bases between.

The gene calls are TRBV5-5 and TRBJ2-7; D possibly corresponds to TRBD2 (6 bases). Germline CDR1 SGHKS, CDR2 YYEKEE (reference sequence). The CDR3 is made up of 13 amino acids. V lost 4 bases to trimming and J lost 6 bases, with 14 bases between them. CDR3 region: CASSLGTYIEQYF. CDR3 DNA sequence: TGTGCCAGCAGCCTGGGGACTTATATCGAGCAGTACTTC.

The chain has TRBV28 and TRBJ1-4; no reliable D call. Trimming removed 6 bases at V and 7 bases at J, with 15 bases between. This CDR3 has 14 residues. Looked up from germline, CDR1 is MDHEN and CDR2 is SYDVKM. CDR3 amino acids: CASSLGSVSEKLFF. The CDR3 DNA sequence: TGTGCCAGCAGCCTAGGGTCTGTTAGTGAAAAACTGTTTTTT.

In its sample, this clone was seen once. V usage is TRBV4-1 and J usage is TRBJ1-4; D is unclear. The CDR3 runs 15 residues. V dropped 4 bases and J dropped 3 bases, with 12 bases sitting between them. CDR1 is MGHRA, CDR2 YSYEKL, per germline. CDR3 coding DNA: TGCGCCAGCAGCCTAGATGGATTTGCTAATGAAAAACTGTTTTTT. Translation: CASSLDGFANEKLFF.

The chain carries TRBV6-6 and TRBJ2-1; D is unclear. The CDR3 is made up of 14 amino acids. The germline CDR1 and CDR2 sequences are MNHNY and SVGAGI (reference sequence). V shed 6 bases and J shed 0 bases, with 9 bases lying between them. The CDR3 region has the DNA TGTGCCAGCAGGCCGCCAAACTCCTACAATGAGCAGTTCTTC. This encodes CASRPPNSYNEQFF.

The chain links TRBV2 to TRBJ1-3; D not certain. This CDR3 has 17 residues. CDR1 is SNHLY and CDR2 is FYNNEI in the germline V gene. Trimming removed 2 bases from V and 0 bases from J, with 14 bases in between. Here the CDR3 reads CASSETGGQYSGNTIYF. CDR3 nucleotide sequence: TGTGCCAGCAGTGAAACTGGTGGCCAGTACTCTGGAAACACCATATATTTT.